This T cell receptor (beta chain) was found in a study of tumor and adjacent non-tumor tissue in lung cancer. At the level of the study: The cohort had about 12 adenocarcinoma, 2 squamous cell and 1 small cell patients.

CDR1 is SQVTM, CDR2 ANQGSEA, per germline. With V trimmed by 3 bases and J by 8 bases, 11 bases remained unmatched. The CDR3 is 14 residues long. The library came from three nested PCR rounds adapted from ARM-PCR protocols. TCRdb independently ran MiXCR on the multiplex PCR reads; one entry per CDR3 protein. Of 200,000 or so distinct CDR3 sequences listed, 60% to 85% are singletons. RNA was extracted from bulk tissue without any cell sorting. The chain links TRBV29-1 to TRBJ1-2, with 8 bases aligning to TRBD1. What was sequenced was lung tumor tissue. This clonotype was sampled from a man aged 55-75 years with non-small cell lung cancer. CDR3 DNA: TGCAGCGTTGACCCTAGACAGGGGCTTGGCGGCTACACCTTC. Its protein product is CSVDPRQGLGGYTF.